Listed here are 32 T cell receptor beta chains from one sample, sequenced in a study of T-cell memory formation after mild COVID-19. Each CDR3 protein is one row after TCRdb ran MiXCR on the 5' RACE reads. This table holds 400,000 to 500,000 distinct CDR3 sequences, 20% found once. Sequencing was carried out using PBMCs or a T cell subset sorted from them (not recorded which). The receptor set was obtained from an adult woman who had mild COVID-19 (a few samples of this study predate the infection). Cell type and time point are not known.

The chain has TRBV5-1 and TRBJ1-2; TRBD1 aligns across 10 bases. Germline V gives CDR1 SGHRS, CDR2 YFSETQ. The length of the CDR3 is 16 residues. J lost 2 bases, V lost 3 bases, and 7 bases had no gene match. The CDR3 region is CASSSRTGGTNYGYTF. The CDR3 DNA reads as TGCGCCAGCAGCTCTCGGACAGGGGGAACGAACTATGGCTACACCTTC.

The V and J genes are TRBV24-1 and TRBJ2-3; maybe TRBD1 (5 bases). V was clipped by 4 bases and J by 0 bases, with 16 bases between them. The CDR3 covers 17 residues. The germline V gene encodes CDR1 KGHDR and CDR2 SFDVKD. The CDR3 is CATSDSLQVFSTDTQYF. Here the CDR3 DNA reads TGTGCCACCAGTGACTCCCTACAGGTATTTAGCACAGATACGCAGTATTTT.

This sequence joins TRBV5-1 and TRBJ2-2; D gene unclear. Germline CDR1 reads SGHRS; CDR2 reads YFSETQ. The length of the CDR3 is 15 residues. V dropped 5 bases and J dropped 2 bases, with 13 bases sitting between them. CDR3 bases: TGCGCCAGCAGTCCGCTGAAGTCTAACACCGGGGAGCTGTTTTTT. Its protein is CASSPLKSNTGELFF. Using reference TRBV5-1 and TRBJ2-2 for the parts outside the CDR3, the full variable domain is KAGVTQTPRYLIKTRGQQVTLSCSPISGHRSVSWYQQTPGQGLQFLFEYFSETQRNKGNFPGRFSGRQFSNSRSEMNVSTLELGDSALYLCASSPLKSNTGELFFGEGSRLTVL.

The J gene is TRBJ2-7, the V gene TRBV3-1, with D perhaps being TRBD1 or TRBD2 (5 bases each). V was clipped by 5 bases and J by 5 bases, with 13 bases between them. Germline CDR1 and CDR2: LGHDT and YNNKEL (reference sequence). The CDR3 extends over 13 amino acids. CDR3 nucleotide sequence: TGTGCCAGCAGCGGGGACGGGTTCCACGAGCAGTACTTC. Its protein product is CASSGDGFHEQYF.

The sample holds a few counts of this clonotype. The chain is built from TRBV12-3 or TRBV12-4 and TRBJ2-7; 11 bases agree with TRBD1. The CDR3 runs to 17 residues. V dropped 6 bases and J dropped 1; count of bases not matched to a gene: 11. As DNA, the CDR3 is TGTGCCAGCAGCCCTCCACCGGGACAGGGGGTGTCCTACGAGCAGTACTTC. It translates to CASSPPPGQGVSYEQYF.

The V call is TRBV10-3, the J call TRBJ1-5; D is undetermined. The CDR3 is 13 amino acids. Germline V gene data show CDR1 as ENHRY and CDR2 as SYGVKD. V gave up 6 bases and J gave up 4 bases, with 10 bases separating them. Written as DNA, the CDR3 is TGTGCCATCAGCGGCAGAACAAATCAGCCCCAGCATTTT. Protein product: CAISGRTNQPQHF.

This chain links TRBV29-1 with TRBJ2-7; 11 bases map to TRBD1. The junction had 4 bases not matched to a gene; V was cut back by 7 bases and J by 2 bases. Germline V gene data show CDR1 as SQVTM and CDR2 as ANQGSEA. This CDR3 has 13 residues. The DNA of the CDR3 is TGCAGCGCCGGACAGGGGGCGGCCTACGAGCAGTACTTC. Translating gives CSAGQGAAYEQYF.

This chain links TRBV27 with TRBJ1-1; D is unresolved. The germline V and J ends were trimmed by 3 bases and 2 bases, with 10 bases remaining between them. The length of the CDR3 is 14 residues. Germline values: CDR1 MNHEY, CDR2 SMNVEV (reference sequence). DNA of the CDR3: TGTGCCAGCAGTTTTGGAAGGGCTAACACTGAAGCTTTCTTT. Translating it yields CASSFGRANTEAFF.

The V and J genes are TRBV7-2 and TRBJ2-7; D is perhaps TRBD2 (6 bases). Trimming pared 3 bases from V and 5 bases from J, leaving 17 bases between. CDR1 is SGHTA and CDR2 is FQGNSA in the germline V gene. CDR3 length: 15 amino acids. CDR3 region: CASSLHGRGGDEQYF. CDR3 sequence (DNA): TGTGCCAGCAGCTTGCACGGGCGGGGAGGTGACGAGCAGTACTTC.

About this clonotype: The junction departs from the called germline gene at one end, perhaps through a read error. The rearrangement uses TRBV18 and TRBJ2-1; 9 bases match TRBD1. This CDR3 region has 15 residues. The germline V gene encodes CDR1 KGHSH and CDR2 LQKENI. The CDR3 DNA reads TGTGCCAGCTCACGACGACCGGGACAGGGTTTCCAAGGGGTCTTC. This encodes CASSRRPGQGFQGVF.

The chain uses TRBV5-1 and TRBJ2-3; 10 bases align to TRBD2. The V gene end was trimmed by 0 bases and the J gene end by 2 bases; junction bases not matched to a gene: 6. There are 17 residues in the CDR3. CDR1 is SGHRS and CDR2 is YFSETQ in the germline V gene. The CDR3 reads CASSLGPSGGYTDTQYF. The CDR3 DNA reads TGCGCCAGCAGCTTGGGGCCTAGCGGGGGCTACACAGATACGCAGTATTTT.

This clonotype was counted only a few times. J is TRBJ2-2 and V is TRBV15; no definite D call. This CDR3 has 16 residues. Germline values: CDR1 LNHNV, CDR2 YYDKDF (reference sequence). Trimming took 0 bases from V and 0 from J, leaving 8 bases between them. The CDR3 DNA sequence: TGTGCCACCAGCAGAGATTTGGAAGCGAACACCGGGGAGCTGTTTTTT. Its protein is CATSRDLEANTGELFF.

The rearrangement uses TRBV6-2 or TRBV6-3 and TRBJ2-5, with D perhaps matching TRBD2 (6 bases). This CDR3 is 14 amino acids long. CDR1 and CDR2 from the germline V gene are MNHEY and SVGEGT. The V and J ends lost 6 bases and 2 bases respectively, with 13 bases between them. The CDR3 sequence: CASRPTRLQETQYF. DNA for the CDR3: TGTGCCAGCAGACCGACTAGACTACAAGAGACCCAGTACTTC.

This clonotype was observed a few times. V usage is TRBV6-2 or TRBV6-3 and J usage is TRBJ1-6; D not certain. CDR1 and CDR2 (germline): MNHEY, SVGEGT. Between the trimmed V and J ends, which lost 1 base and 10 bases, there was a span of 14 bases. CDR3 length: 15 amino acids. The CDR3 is CASSYWGTSDSPLHF. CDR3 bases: TGTGCCAGCAGTTACTGGGGTACTAGCGACTCACCCCTCCACTTT.

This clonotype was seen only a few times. As DNA, the CDR3 is TGTGCCAGCAGCCGTACAGGGAGAGGGCCCCAGCATTTT. This codes for CASSRTGRGPQHF. The rearrangement links TRBV11-2 to TRBJ1-5; TRBD1 is a possible D gene (6 bases). Germline V CDR1 and CDR2: SGHAT, FQNNGV. CDR3 length equals 13 residues. Trimming removed 5 bases from V and 9 bases from J, with 14 bases in between.

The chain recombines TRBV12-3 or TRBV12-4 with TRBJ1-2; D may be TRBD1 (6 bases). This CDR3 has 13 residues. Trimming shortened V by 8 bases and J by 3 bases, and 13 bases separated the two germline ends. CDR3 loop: CASSTPGDYGYTF. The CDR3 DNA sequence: TGTGCCAGCTCTACCCCAGGGGACTATGGCTACACCTTC.

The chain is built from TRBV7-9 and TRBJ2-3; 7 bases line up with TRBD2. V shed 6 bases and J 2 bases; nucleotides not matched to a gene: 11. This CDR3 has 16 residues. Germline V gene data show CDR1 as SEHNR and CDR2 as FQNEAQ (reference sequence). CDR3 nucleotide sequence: TGTGCCAGCAGGAAGGACTGGCGGGGGTCCACAGATACGCAGTATTTT. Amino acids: CASRKDWRGSTDTQYF. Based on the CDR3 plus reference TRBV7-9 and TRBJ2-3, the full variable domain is DTGVSQNPRHKITKRGQNVTFRCDPISEHNRLYWYRQTLGQGPEFLTYFQNEAQLEKSRLLSDRFSAERPKGSFSTLEIQRTEQGDSAMYLCASRKDWRGSTDTQYFGPGTRLTVL.

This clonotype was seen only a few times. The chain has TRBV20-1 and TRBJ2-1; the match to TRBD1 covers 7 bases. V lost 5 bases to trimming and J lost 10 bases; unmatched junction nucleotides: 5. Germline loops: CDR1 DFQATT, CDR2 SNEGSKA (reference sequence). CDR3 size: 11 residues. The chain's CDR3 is CSAQGQSEQFF. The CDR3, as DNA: TGCAGTGCTCAGGGACAGTCGGAGCAGTTCTTC.

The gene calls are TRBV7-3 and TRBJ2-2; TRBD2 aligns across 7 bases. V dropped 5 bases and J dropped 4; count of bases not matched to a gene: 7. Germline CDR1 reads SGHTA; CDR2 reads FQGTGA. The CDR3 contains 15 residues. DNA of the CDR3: TGTGCCAGCAGCAACGGACTAGTCTCCACCGGGGAGCTGTTTTTT. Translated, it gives CASSNGLVSTGELFF. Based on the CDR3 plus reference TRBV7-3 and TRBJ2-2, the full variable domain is GAGVSQTPSNKVTEKGKYVELRCDPISGHTALYWYRQSLGQGPEFLIYFQGTGAADDSGLPNDRFFAVRPEGSVSTLKIQRTERGDSAVYLCASSNGLVSTGELFFGEGSRLTVL.

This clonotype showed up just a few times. The CDR3 reads CASSGPGTDYGYTF. In DNA, the CDR3 is TGTGCCAGCAGCGGTCCAGGGACGGACTATGGCTACACCTTC. This chain uses TRBV9 with TRBJ1-2, with a tentative D call TRBD1 (5 bases). V shed 3 bases and J shed 3 bases, with 12 bases lying between them. The CDR3 totals 14 residues. From germline, CDR1 is SGDLS and CDR2 YYNGEE.

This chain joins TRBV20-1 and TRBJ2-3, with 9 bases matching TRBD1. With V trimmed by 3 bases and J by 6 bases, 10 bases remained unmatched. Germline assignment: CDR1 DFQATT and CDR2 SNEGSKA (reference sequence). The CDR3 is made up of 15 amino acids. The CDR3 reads CSASPRTGAKDTQYF. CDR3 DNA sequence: TGCAGTGCTAGTCCCCGGACAGGGGCCAAGGATACGCAGTATTTT.

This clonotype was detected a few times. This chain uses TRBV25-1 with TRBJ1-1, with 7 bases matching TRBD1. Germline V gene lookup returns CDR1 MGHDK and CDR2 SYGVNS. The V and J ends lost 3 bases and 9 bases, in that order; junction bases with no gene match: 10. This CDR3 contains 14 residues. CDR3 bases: TGTGCCAGCAGTGACCGGCGATTGACAGGGAAAGCTTTCTTT. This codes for CASSDRRLTGKAFF.

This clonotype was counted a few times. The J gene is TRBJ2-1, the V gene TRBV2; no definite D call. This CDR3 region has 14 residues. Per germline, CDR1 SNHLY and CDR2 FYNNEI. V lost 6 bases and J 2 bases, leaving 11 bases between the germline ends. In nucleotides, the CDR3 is TGTGCCAGCAGGGCTTTAACAACCTACAATGAGCAGTTCTTC. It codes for CASRALTTYNEQFF.

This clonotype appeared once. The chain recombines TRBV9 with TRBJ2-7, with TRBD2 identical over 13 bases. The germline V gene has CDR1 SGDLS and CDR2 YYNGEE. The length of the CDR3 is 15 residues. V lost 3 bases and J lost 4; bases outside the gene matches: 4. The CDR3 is CASSGWTSGSYEQYF. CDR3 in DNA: TGTGCCAGCAGCGGATGGACTAGCGGGAGTTACGAGCAGTACTTC.

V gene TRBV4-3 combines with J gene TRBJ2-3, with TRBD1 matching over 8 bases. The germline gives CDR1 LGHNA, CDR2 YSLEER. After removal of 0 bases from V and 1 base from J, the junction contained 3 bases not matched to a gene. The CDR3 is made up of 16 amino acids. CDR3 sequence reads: CASSQDPGQGTDTQYF. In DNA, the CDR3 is TGCGCCAGCAGCCAAGACCCGGGACAGGGCACAGATACGCAGTATTTT.

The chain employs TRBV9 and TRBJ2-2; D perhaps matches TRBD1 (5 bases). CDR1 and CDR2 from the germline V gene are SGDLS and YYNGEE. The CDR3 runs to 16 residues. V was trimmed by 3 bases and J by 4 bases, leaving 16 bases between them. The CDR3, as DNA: TGTGCCAGCAGCGCCCCATGGGGCCGCTCCACCGGGGAGCTGTTTTTT. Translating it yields CASSAPWGRSTGELFF.

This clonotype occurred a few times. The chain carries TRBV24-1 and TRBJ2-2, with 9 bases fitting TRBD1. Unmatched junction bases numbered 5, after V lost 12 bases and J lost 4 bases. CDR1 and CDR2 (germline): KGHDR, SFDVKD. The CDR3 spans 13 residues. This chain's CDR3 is CAPGTGPTGELFF. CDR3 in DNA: TGTGCCCCAGGGACAGGGCCCACCGGGGAGCTGTTTTTT.

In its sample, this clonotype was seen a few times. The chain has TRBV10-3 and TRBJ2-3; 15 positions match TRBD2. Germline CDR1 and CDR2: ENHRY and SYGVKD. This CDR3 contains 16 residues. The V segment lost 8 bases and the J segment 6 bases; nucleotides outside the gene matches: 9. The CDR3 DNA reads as TGTGCCATCGGGGGACTAGCGGGGGGTTCGTTGGATACGCAGTATTTT. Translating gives CAIGGLAGGSLDTQYF.

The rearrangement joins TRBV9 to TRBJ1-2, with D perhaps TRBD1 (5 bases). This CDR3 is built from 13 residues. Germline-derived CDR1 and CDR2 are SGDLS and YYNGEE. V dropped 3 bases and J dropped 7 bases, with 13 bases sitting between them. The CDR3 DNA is TGTGCCAGCAGCGCGGGGACTCGACTTGGCTACACCTTC. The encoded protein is CASSAGTRLGYTF.

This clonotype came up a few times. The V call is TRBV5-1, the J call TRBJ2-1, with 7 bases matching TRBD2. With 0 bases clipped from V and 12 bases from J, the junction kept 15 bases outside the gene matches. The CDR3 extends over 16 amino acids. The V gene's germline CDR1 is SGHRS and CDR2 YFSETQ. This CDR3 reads CASSLDLAGAATGQFF. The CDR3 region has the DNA TGCGCCAGCAGCTTGGATCTGGCGGGAGCGGCTACGGGGCAGTTCTTC.

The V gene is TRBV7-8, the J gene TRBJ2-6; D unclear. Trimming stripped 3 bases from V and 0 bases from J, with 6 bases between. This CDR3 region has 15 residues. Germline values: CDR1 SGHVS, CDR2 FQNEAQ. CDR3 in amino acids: CASSFKYSGANVLTF. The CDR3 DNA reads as TGTGCCAGCAGCTTCAAGTACTCTGGGGCCAACGTCCTGACTTTC. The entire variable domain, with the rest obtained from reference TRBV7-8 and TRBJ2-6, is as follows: GAGVSQSPRYKVAKRGQDVALRCDPISGHVSLFWYQQALGQGPEFLTYFQNEAQLDKSGLPSDRFFAERPEGSVSTLKIQRTQQEDSAVYLCASSFKYSGANVLTFGAGSRLTVL.

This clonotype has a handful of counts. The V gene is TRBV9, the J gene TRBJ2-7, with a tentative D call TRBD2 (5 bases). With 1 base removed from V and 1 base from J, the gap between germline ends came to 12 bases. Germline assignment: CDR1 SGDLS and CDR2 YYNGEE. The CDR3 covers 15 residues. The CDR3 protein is CASSVSSGISYEQYF. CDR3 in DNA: TGTGCCAGCAGCGTATCCAGCGGCATTTCCTACGAGCAGTACTTC.